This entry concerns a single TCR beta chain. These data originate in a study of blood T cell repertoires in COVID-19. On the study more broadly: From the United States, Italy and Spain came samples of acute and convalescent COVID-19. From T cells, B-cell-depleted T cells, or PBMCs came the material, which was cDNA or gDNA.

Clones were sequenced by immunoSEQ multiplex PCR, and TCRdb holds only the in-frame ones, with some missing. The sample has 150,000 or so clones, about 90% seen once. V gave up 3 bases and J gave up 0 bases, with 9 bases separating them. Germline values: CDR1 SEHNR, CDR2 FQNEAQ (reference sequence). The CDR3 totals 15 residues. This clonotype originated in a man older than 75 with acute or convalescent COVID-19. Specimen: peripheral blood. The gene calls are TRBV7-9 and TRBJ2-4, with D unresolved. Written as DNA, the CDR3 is TGTGCCAGCAGCTTCCCACGGTTAGCCAAAAACATTCAGTACTTC. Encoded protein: CASSFPRLAKNIQYF.